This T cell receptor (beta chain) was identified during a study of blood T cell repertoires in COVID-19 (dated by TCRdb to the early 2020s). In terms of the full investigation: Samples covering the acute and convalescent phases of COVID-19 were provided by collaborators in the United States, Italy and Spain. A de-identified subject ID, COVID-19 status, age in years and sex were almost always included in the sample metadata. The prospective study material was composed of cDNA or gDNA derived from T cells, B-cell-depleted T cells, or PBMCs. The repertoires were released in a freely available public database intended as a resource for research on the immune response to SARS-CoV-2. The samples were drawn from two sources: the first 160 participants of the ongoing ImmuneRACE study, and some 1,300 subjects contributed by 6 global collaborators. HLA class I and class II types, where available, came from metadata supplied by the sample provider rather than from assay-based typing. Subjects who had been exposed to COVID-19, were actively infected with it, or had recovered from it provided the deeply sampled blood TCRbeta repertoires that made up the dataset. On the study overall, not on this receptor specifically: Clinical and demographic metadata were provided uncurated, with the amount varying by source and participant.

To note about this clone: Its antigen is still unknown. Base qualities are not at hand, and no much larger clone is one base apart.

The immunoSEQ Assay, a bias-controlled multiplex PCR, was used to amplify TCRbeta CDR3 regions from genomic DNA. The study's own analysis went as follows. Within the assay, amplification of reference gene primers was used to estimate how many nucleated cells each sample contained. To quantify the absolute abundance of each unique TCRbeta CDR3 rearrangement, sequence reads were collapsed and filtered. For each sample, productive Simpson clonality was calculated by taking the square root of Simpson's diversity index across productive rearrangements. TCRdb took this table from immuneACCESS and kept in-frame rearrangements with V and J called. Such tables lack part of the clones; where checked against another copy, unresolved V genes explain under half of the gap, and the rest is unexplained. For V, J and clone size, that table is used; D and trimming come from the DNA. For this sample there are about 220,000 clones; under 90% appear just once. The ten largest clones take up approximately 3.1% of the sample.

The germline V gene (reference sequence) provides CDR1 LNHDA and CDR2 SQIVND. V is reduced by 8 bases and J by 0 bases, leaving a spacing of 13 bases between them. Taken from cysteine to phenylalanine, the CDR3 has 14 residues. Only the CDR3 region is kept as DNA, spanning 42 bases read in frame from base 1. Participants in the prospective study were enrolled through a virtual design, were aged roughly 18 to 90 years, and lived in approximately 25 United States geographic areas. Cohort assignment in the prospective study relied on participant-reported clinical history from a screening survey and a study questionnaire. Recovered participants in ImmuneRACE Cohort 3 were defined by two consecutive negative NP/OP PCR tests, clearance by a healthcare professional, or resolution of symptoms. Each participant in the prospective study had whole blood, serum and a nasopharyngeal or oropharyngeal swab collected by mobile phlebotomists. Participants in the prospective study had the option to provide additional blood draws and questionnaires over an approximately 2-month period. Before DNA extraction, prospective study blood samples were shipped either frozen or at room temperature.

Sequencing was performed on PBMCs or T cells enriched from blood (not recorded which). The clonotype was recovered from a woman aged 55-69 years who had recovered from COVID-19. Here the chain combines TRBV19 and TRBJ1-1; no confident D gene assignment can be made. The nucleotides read TGTGCCAGTTCTCCTCATACAGTGAACACTGAAGCTTTCTTT. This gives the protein CASSPHTVNTEAFF.